These 27 T cell receptor beta chains originate from one sample sequenced in a study of cytomegalovirus exposure and HLA in healthy donors. The PCR used 60 Vbeta and 13 Jbeta primers. Repertoires were generated with immunoSEQ multiplex PCR, while TCRdb's copy carries only in-frame clones and drops some. Found here are approximately 100,000 clones, roughly 70% of them singletons; the top ten hold about 2%. Sequenced material: PBMCs. The receptors originated from a male donor in good health and CMV-seronegative.

The rearrangement joins TRBV2 to TRBJ2-3; TRBD2 aligns across 8 bases. This CDR3 region has 16 residues. V shed 2 bases, J shed 6 bases, and the junction held 10 bases outside the gene matches. Looked up from germline, CDR1 is SNHLY and CDR2 is FYNNEI. The DNA of the CDR3 is TGTGCCAGCAGTGAACCGGGGACTAGGAGAGTGGATACGCAGTATTTT. Translating it yields CASSEPGTRRVDTQYF. Looking up the rest from reference TRBV2 and TRBJ2-3 gives the full variable domain: EPEVTQTPSHQVTQMGQEVILRCVPISNHLYFYWYRQILGQKVEFLVSFYNNEISEKSEIFDDQFSVERPDGSNFTLKIRSTKLEDSAMYFCASSEPGTRRVDTQYFGPGTRLTVL.

In its sample, this clone was seen a few times. Written as DNA, the CDR3 is TGTGCCAGCAGCCACCCAACAAGCAATCAGCCCCAGCATTTT. This encodes CASSHPTSNQPQHF. The gene calls are TRBV4-2 and TRBJ1-5; D remains unclear. Germline V CDR1 and CDR2: LGHNA, YNFKEQ. The CDR3 loop spans 14 amino acids. Trimming took 3 bases from V and 1 from J, leaving 7 bases between them.

V is TRBV25-1 and J is TRBJ1-2, with 11 bases lining up with TRBD1. The V gene's germline CDR1 is MGHDK and CDR2 SYGVNS. The V segment lost 0 bases and the J segment 10 bases; nucleotides outside the gene matches: 4. This CDR3 region has 14 residues. In nucleotides, the CDR3 is TGTGCCAGCAGTGAATATGGGGACAGGGGGTACTACACCTTC. Translating gives CASSEYGDRGYYTF.

The rearrangement joins TRBV5-6 to TRBJ2-4; D not certain. The V end lost 4 bases, the J end lost 0 bases, and 8 bases lay between the germline ends. CDR3 length: 14 residues. Germline loops: CDR1 SGHDT, CDR2 YYEEEE. In DNA, the CDR3 is TGTGCCAGCAGCCTGCTACTAGCCAAAAACATTCAGTACTTC. It codes for CASSLLLAKNIQYF.

Here the CDR3 DNA reads TGTGCCAGCAGTTTAAGTAAGCGGGAATTAAACTACGAGCAGTACTTC. It yields the protein CASSLSKRELNYEQYF. The chain has TRBV27 and TRBJ2-7; TRBD2 aligns across 7 bases. This CDR3 has 16 amino acids. Losses at the gene ends were 2 bases for V and 3 bases for J; bases not matched to a gene: 10. In germline, CDR1 is MNHEY, CDR2 SMNVEV (reference sequence).

This clone was picked up a small number of times. This chain connects TRBV25-1 to TRBJ1-5, with 7 bases identical to TRBD1. The CDR3 contains 13 residues. Germline CDR1 MGHDK, CDR2 SYGVNS. The V gene end was trimmed by 6 bases and the J gene end by 6 bases; junction bases not matched to a gene: 5. CDR3 DNA: TGTGCCAGCAGCCAGACAGGGCCTCAGCCCCAGCATTTT. Translation gives CASSQTGPQPQHF.

This sequence joins TRBV19 and TRBJ2-7; D is undetermined. The length of the CDR3 is 15 residues. V lost 4 bases, J lost 0 bases, and 13 bases lay in between. Germline CDR1 reads LNHDA; CDR2 reads SQIVND (reference sequence). The CDR3 reads CASSTRGSSSYEQYF. As DNA, the CDR3 is TGTGCCAGTAGTACGAGAGGATCGAGCTCCTACGAGCAGTACTTC.

The sample holds one count of this clone. The chain couples TRBV9 to TRBJ2-1; TRBD1 matches 7 bases. This CDR3 is 15 amino acids long. CDR1 and CDR2 from the germline V gene are SGDLS and YYNGEE. The junction had 10 bases not matched to a gene; V was cut back by 3 bases and J by 7 bases. CDR3 sequence (DNA): TGTGCCAGCAGCGGTCGGACAGGTGGGTTAAATGAGCAGTTCTTC. Protein product: CASSGRTGGLNEQFF.

The V call is TRBV2, the J call TRBJ2-3, with TRBD2 as a possible D gene (5 bases). V lost 5 bases, J lost 4 bases, and 10 bases lay in between. This CDR3 has 13 residues. CDR1 is SNHLY and CDR2 is FYNNEI in the germline V gene. The CDR3 region is CASSPPSSDTQYF. CDR3 DNA sequence: TGTGCCAGCAGTCCCCCTAGCTCAGATACGCAGTATTTT. Complete variable domain (other parts from reference TRBV2 and TRBJ2-3): EPEVTQTPSHQVTQMGQEVILRCVPISNHLYFYWYRQILGQKVEFLVSFYNNEISEKSEIFDDQFSVERPDGSNFTLKIRSTKLEDSAMYFCASSPPSSDTQYFGPGTRLTVL.

The V gene is TRBV5-1, the J gene TRBJ2-1, with 10 bases lining up with TRBD2. The junction had 10 bases not matched to a gene; V was cut back by 0 bases and J by 4 bases. This CDR3 is built from 18 residues. In germline, CDR1 is SGHRS, CDR2 YFSETQ. Here the CDR3 reads CASSLARVAGGKYNEQFF. CDR3 bases: TGCGCCAGCAGCTTGGCCCGGGTAGCGGGAGGAAAGTACAATGAGCAGTTCTTC.

A few counts support this clone. This chain joins TRBV19 and TRBJ2-3, with unresolved D. The V and J ends lost 2 bases and 4 bases respectively, with 10 bases between them. The germline V gene has CDR1 LNHDA and CDR2 SQIVND (reference sequence). CDR3 size: 14 residues. CDR3 coding DNA: TGTGCCAGTAGTATATCGGGTTTTTCAGATACGCAGTATTTT. Translated, it gives CASSISGFSDTQYF.

The chain recombines TRBV29-1 with TRBJ2-1, with TRBD2 matching 12 bases. V lost 4 bases, J lost 0 bases, and 13 bases stayed unmatched. This CDR3 has 19 residues. CDR1 and CDR2 (germline): SQVTM, ANQGSEA. CDR3 in DNA: TGCAGCGTTGGGCGCTGGACTAGCGGGACGGCAGGCTCCTACAATGAGCAGTTCTTC. It translates to CSVGRWTSGTAGSYNEQFF.

J is TRBJ1-6 and V is TRBV25-1; a possible D gene is TRBD1 (6 bases). V lost 5 bases, J lost 7 bases, and 12 bases lay in between. The CDR3 is 14 residues long. CDR1 MGHDK and CDR2 SYGVNS come from the germline V gene. The CDR3 here is CASSLGASNSPLHF. CDR3 bases: TGTGCCAGCAGTCTGGGGGCGAGCAATTCACCCCTCCACTTT.

This rearrangement joins TRBV14 to TRBJ2-7; the D gene is possibly TRBD1 (6 bases). With 7 bases removed from V and 3 bases from J, the gap between germline ends came to 13 bases. From germline, CDR1 is SGHDN and CDR2 FVKESK. The CDR3 totals 13 residues. The CDR3 bases are TGTGCCAGCAAAGCGACAGGTCACTACGAGCAGTACTTC. Protein product: CASKATGHYEQYF.

This sequence joins TRBV4-2 and TRBJ2-7, with D tentatively TRBD2 (5 bases). Germline CDR1 and CDR2: LGHNA and YNFKEQ. V shed 2 bases and J shed 2 bases, with 13 bases lying between them. CDR3 length: 15 amino acids. In DNA form, the CDR3 reads TGTGCCAGCAGCCAACCAGGACTGGCCCCCTACGAGCAGTACTTC. This sequence encodes CASSQPGLAPYEQYF.

The table lists this clone with a count of one. The chain has TRBV6-5 and TRBJ1-4, with D perhaps matching TRBD1 (6 bases). This CDR3 region has 11 residues. From germline, CDR1 is MNHEY and CDR2 SVGAGI. V gave up 11 bases and J gave up 12 bases, with 16 bases separating them. The CDR3 is CAGGRPWELFF. DNA for the CDR3: TGTGCCGGGGGCCGGCCCTGGGAACTGTTTTTT.

The chain employs TRBV7-2 and TRBJ2-7, with 9 bases lining up with TRBD1. Germline V gene data show CDR1 as SGHTA and CDR2 as FQGNSA. The ends lost 4 bases at V and 2 bases at J; junction bases unmatched: 9. The length of the CDR3 is 16 residues. DNA for the CDR3: TGTGCCAGCAGCTCCTCCGGGACAGGGTCTGCCTACGAGCAGTACTTC. Encoded protein: CASSSSGTGSAYEQYF.

The gene calls are TRBV6-1 and TRBJ1-2; TRBD1 is a possible D gene (6 bases). There are 15 residues in the CDR3. Trimming removed 3 bases at V and 8 bases at J, with 19 bases between. The germline gives CDR1 MNHNS, CDR2 SASEGT. The chain's CDR3 is CASSEMGAAGGGYTF. DNA for the CDR3: TGTGCCAGCAGTGAGATGGGGGCGGCTGGGGGCGGCTACACCTTC.

The gene calls are TRBV7-9 and TRBJ1-2; 10 bases match TRBD1. Germline CDR1 SEHNR, CDR2 FQNEAQ (reference sequence). The CDR3 extends over 16 amino acids. With 4 bases clipped from V and 0 bases from J, the junction kept 5 bases outside the gene matches. The CDR3: CASSSGQGPSNYGYTF. CDR3 bases: TGTGCCAGCAGCTCGGGACAGGGGCCTTCTAACTATGGCTACACCTTC.

The CDR3 reads CASSFRTGLTEAFF. Written as DNA, the CDR3 is TGTGCCAGCAGTTTCCGGACAGGGTTAACTGAAGCTTTCTTT. This rearrangement joins TRBV28 to TRBJ1-1, with 8 positions matching TRBD1. V was clipped by 3 bases and J by 5 bases; unmatched bases: 5. CDR3 length: 14 amino acids. CDR1 MDHEN and CDR2 SYDVKM come from the germline V gene.

This chain joins TRBV28 and TRBJ2-7, with a possible D match to TRBD1 (6 bases). Per the germline V gene, CDR1 is MDHEN and CDR2 is SYDVKM. CDR3 size: 15 residues. The germline V and J ends were trimmed by 2 bases and 5 bases, with 16 bases remaining between them. The CDR3 region has the DNA TGTGCCAGCAGTTTACTTCCGTCAGGGGACGACGAGCAGTACTTC. The encoded protein is CASSLLPSGDDEQYF.

This clone was recorded once. V usage is TRBV4-3 and J usage is TRBJ2-7; D is unclear. Germline V CDR1 and CDR2: LGHNA, YSLEER. V was pared by 2 bases and J by 7 bases, with 12 bases between. The CDR3 has 13 residues. Here the CDR3 DNA reads TGCGCCAGCAGCCAATATATCGGTAGAGAGCAGTACTTC. As protein: CASSQYIGREQYF.

This clone appeared a single time. J is TRBJ2-1 and V is TRBV9; 8 nucleotides line up with TRBD2. The V segment lost 2 bases and the J segment 5 bases; nucleotides outside the gene matches: 6. CDR3 length: 15 amino acids. Germline CDR1 reads SGDLS; CDR2 reads YYNGEE. CDR3: CASSVEAGANNEQFF. DNA for the CDR3: TGTGCCAGCAGCGTCGAAGCGGGGGCGAACAATGAGCAGTTCTTC.

The chain recombines TRBV5-1 with TRBJ2-1; 8 nucleotides agree with TRBD2. This CDR3 has 15 residues. Germline trimming cut 2 bases from V and 2 bases from J; bases unmatched to any gene: 3. Germline V gene sequence: CDR1 SGHRS, CDR2 YFSETQ. The CDR3 region has the DNA TGCGCCAGCAGCTTCTCAGCGGGAGCCTACAATGAGCAGTTCTTC. This gives the protein CASSFSAGAYNEQFF.

The J gene is TRBJ1-4, the V gene TRBV5-5; a possible D gene is TRBD1 (6 bases). The germline gives CDR1 SGHKS, CDR2 YYEKEE (reference sequence). The CDR3 length is 14 residues. Trimming cost V 3 bases and J 7 bases, with 13 bases left between them. The CDR3, as DNA: TGTGCCAGCAGCTCCCGAACAGGGACTGAAAAACTGTTTTTT. Translating gives CASSSRTGTEKLFF.

This clone was seen a handful of times. The chain employs TRBV20-1 and TRBJ2-7; no firm D call. CDR3 size: 11 residues. Germline values: CDR1 DFQATT, CDR2 SNEGSKA (reference sequence). Trimming removed 3 bases from V and 2 bases from J, with 5 bases in between. The CDR3 nucleotides are TGCAGTGCTAGGGCAACCTACGAGCAGTACTTC. It translates to CSARATYEQYF.

The V gene is TRBV28, the J gene TRBJ1-2, with TRBD1 identical over 8 bases. This CDR3 has 15 residues. The V gene's germline CDR1 is MDHEN and CDR2 SYDVKM. The ends lost 3 bases at V and 7 bases at J; junction bases unmatched: 10. The DNA of the CDR3 is TGTGCCAGCAGTTTGAGCCCAGGGGGCTTGTGTGGCTACACCTTC. Amino acids: CASSLSPGGLCGYTF.